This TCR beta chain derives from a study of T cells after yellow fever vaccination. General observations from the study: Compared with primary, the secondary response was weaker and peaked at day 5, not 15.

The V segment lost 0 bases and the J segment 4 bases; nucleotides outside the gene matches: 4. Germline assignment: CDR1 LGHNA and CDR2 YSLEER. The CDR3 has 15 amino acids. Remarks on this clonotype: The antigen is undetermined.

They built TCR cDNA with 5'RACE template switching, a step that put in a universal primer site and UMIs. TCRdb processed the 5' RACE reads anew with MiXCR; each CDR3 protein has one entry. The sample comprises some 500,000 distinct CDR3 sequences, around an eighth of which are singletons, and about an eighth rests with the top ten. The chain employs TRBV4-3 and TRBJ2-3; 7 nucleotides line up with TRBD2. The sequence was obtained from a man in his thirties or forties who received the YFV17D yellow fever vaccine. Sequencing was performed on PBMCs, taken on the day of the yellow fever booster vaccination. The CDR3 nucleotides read TGCGCCAGCAGCCAAGATCTCCTAGCGGCAGATACGCAGTATTTT. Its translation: CASSQDLLAADTQYF.